Each of the 14 T cell receptor beta chains below was sequenced from the same sample in a study of shared clonotypes between healthy human individuals. Sequencing was performed with immunoSEQ multiplex PCR; in TCRdb, only in-frame clones are kept and a portion is missing. The sample shows around 2,000,000 clones, about 92% of them seen only once. Terminally differentiated effector memory CD45RA+ cells were left out of the naive CD8 fraction, which was CD45RO-negative and positively selected for CCR7. Sequencing was carried out using naive CD8+ T cells from PBMCs. These TCRs come from a man aged 18 to 29 in good health. Some clones in this sample may be carry-over from other donors' samples.

The chain uses TRBV5-4 and TRBJ2-7; 9 bases are shared with TRBD1. This CDR3 spans 14 amino acids. V lost 3 bases to trimming and J lost 6 bases; unmatched junction nucleotides: 7. CDR1 is SGHNT, CDR2 YYREEE, per germline (reference sequence). In DNA form, the CDR3 reads TGTGCCAGCAGCTGGGGACAGGGCCCGGGCGAGCAGTACTTC. Encoded protein: CASSWGQGPGEQYF.

The rearrangement uses TRBV27 and TRBJ2-3, with D perhaps matching TRBD1 (6 bases). Germline CDR1 and CDR2: MNHEY and SMNVEV (reference sequence). The V gene lost 6 bases and the J gene lost 2 bases, with 21 bases spanning the gap. The CDR3 is made up of 17 amino acids. CDR3 bases: TGTGCCAGCAGCCCCACTAAGATGGGGACAAACACAGATACGCAGTATTTT. It specifies CASSPTKMGTNTDTQYF.

The chain couples TRBV7-8 to TRBJ1-5; 9 positions agree with TRBD1. The CDR3 extends over 14 amino acids. The V gene's germline CDR1 is SGHVS and CDR2 FQNEAQ. The J segment lost 6 bases and the V segment lost 5 bases, leaving 5 bases of the junction unmatched. CDR3 coding DNA: TGTGCCAGCAGCCTCGGGACAGGGATTCAGCCCCAGCATTTT. Its translation is CASSLGTGIQPQHF.

The chain recombines TRBV4-1 with TRBJ1-3; possibly TRBD1 for D (6 bases). This CDR3 region has 15 residues. In germline, CDR1 is MGHRA, CDR2 YSYEKL. The V and J ends lost 4 bases and 0 bases respectively, with 10 bases between them. The CDR3: CASSPDSFSGNTIYF. DNA for the CDR3: TGCGCCAGCAGCCCGGACAGCTTCTCTGGAAACACCATATATTTT.

This clone was found a few times. V gene TRBV7-9 combines with J gene TRBJ2-7, with TRBD1 matching 7 bases. Germline CDR1 and CDR2: SEHNR and FQNEAQ (reference sequence). The junction had 8 bases not matched to a gene; V was cut back by 8 bases and J by 1 base. The CDR3 length is 14 residues. CDR3 residues: CASALGGWSYEQYF. CDR3 bases: TGTGCCAGCGCTTTAGGGGGCTGGTCCTACGAGCAGTACTTC.

The chain combines TRBV4-2 with TRBJ1-5, with TRBD1 matching 7 bases. V lost 0 bases, J lost 1 base, and 6 bases stayed unmatched. The CDR3 covers 17 residues. Germline loops: CDR1 LGHNA, CDR2 YNFKEQ. The CDR3 region is CASSQEGRGNSNQPQHF. The CDR3 coding sequence is TGTGCCAGCAGCCAAGAAGGCAGGGGGAACAGCAATCAGCCCCAGCATTTT.

This chain links TRBV9 with TRBJ1-1; 7 positions agree with TRBD1. CDR3 length: 15 residues. V was pared by 6 bases and J by 1 base, with 9 bases of the junction left unmatched. Per the germline V gene, CDR1 is SGDLS and CDR2 is YYNGEE. The DNA of the CDR3 is TGTGCCAGCACCCCTCGGGAGGGGGCGAACACTGAAGCTTTCTTT. Encoded protein: CASTPREGANTEAFF.

Turning to this clone: The same CDR3 also results from other DNA sequences found in this sample. This sequence joins TRBV9 and TRBJ2-7; D is undetermined. Trimming cost V 2 bases and J 1 base, with 7 bases left between them. The CDR3 covers 13 residues. Germline V gene data show CDR1 as SGDLS and CDR2 as YYNGEE. CDR3 in DNA: TGTGCCAGCAGCGTTGGGGATTCCTACGAGCAGTACTTC. This sequence encodes CASSVGDSYEQYF.

This rearrangement joins TRBV4-3 to TRBJ2-7, with D unresolved. Trimming stripped 4 bases from V and 2 bases from J, with 18 bases between. CDR3 length equals 16 residues. Germline-derived CDR1 and CDR2 are LGHNA and YSLEER. CDR3 in amino acids: CASSLEWPSETYEQYF. The DNA of the CDR3 is TGCGCCAGCAGCCTAGAATGGCCGTCGGAGACCTACGAGCAGTACTTC.

The rearrangement links TRBV6-5 to TRBJ1-4; D is undetermined. Germline loops: CDR1 MNHEY, CDR2 SVGAGI. Trimming pared 0 bases from V and 7 bases from J, leaving 6 bases between. The CDR3 extends over 13 amino acids. The CDR3 nucleotides are TGTGCCAGCAGTTACTCGAAGGGTGAAAAACTGTTTTTT. It encodes CASSYSKGEKLFF.

The chain carries TRBV9 and TRBJ2-5, with a weak D call TRBD2 (6 bases). The germline gives CDR1 SGDLS, CDR2 YYNGEE. V lost 3 bases and J 3 bases, leaving 12 bases between the germline ends. This CDR3 contains 14 residues. The CDR3 sequence: CASSEPGGEETQYF. CDR3 nucleotides: TGTGCCAGCAGCGAGCCCGGAGGGGAAGAGACCCAGTACTTC.

This clone was seen only once. The gene calls are TRBV28 and TRBJ2-5; D call uncertain. The J call may be wrong; the DNA end is better matched by TRBJ2-7. The germline V gene has CDR1 MDHEN and CDR2 SYDVKM. CDR3 length: 13 amino acids. Written as DNA, the CDR3 is TGTGCCAGCAGTTTCCCCAGCTCCTACGAGCAGTACTTC. Its translation is CASSFPSSYEQYF.

Comment on this clone: Other DNA sequences in the same sample also yield this CDR3. The V call is TRBV4-1, the J call TRBJ2-3, with D tentatively TRBD2 (5 bases). Trimming shortened V by 1 base and J by 0 bases, and 8 bases separated the two germline ends. The CDR3 runs to 15 residues. The germline V gene encodes CDR1 MGHRA and CDR2 YSYEKL. The CDR3 bases are TGCGCCAGCAGCCAAGGCGGCGGGAGCACAGATACGCAGTATTTT. Translating gives CASSQGGGSTDTQYF.

The V gene is TRBV13, the J gene TRBJ2-1; D gene unclear. Germline CDR1 and CDR2: PRHDT and FYEKMQ (reference sequence). The V end lost 6 bases, the J end lost 4 bases, and 10 bases lay between the germline ends. The CDR3 sequence is 13 residues long. The CDR3 protein is CASRSGGYNEQFF. The CDR3 bases are TGTGCCAGCAGGTCGGGTGGTTACAATGAGCAGTTCTTC.